These 2 T cell receptor beta chains share one sample of origin, sequenced in a study of blood T cell repertoires in COVID-19. Libraries were prepared by immunoSEQ multiplex PCR; TCRdb keeps only in-frame clonotypes and omits some of them. The data hold about 160,000 clones, with over 80% observed a single time. The sample consisted of peripheral blood. The receptors were gathered from a man aged 70-80 years who had recovered from COVID-19.

For this clone: At one boundary the junction diverges from the germline segment, which might be a read error. The gene calls are TRBV7-7 and TRBJ2-2; TRBD2 aligns across 7 bases. CDR3 length: 13 amino acids. Germline V gives CDR1 SSHAT, CDR2 FNYEAQ (reference sequence). CDR3 sequence: CASSLERGGELFF. CDR3 DNA: TGTGCTAGCAGCTTAGAGCGGGGCGGGGAGCTGTTTTTT.

This CDR3 is CASSLLSSETQYF. In DNA, the CDR3 is TGCGCCAGCAGCTTATTATCGTCAGAGACCCAGTACTTC. The chain carries TRBV5-1 and TRBJ2-5; D not certain. The length of the CDR3 is 13 residues. Germline CDR1 and CDR2: SGHRS and YFSETQ. The V and J ends lost 2 bases and 4 bases respectively, with 9 bases between them.